Reported below is one T cell receptor (beta chain). This CDR3 has 15 residues. CDR1 is SGHRS, CDR2 YFSETQ, per germline. V lost 4 bases to trimming and J lost 2 bases, with 14 bases between them. This sample is part of a study of patients and donors after allogeneic stem cell transplantation. TCRdb fed the RT-PCR reads into MiXCR, producing one record per CDR3 protein. This table holds about 960,000 distinct CDR3 sequences, 15% to 20% found once. The chain joins TRBV5-1 to TRBJ2-3; D could derive from TRBD1 or TRBD2 (6 bases each). The specimen was blood, either unsorted or a sorted T cell fraction (not recorded which). The receptor was derived from a human donor who was either an allogeneic HSCT recipient or a stem cell or donor lymphocyte infusion donor (not recorded which). It is not recorded whose cells these are; they may come from a transplant donor. Here the CDR3 DNA reads TGCGCCAGCAGCGTCAAGGGGGGAAACACAGATACGCAGTATTTT. Translating gives CASSVKGGNTDTQYF.